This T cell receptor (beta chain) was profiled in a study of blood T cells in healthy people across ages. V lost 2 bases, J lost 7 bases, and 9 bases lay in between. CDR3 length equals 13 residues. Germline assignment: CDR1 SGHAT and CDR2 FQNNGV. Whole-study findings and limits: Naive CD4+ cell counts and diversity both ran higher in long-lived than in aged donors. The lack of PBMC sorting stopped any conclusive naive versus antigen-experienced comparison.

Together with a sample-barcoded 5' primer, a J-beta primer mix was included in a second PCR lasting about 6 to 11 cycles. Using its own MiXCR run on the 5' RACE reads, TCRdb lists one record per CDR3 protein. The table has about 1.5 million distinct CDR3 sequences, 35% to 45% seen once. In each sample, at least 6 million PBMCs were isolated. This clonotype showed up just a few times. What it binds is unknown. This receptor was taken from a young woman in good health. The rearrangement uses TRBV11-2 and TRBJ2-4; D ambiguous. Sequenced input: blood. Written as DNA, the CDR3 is TGTGCCAGCAGCTTACCTCGTCCGAACATTCAGTACTTC. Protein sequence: CASSLPRPNIQYF.